This TCR beta chain was obtained from a study of blood T cell repertoires in COVID-19. Study in general: The United States, Italy and Spain supplied acute and convalescent COVID-19 samples. PBMCs, B-cell-depleted T cells, or T cells were the source of the cDNA or gDNA that made up the material.

In the authors' methods: Researchers report that nucleated cell counts were estimated from reference gene primer amplification. Generated by immunoSEQ multiplex PCR, the TCRdb table keeps only in-frame clones and is missing some. Clonal size and the V and J genes are those of that table, whereas D and trimming came from the DNA. This sample has about 230,000 clones, with almost 90% found just once. This CDR3 has 15 amino acids. The V gene's germline CDR1 is KGHSH and CDR2 LQKENI. V was clipped by 6 bases and J by 3 bases, with 17 bases between them. This receptor was obtained from a woman aged 55-69 years with acute or convalescent COVID-19. Sequenced material: peripheral blood. This chain connects TRBV18 to TRBJ1-1, with D perhaps TRBD1 (6 bases). CDR3 coding DNA: TGTGCCAGCTCTCCTTCCCGGGGGGCCTACACTGAAGCTTTCTTT. It is translated as CASSPSRGAYTEAFF.